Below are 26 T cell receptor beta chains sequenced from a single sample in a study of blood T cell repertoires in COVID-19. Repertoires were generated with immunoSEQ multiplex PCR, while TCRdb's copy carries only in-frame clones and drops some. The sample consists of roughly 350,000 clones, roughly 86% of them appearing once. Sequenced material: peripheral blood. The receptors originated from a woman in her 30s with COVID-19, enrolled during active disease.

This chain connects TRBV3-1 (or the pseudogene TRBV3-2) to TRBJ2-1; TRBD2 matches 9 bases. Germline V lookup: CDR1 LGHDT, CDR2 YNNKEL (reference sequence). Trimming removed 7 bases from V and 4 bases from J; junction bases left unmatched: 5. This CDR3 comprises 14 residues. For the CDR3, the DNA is TGTGCCAGCAACCTAGCGGGGCTATACAATGAGCAGTTCTTC. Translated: CASNLAGLYNEQFF.

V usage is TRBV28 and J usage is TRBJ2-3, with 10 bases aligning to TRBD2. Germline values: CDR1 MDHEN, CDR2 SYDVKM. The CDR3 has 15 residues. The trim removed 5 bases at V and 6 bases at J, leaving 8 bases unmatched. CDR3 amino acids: CASSAEREGLDTQYF. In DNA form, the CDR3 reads TGTGCCAGCAGTGCGGAGCGGGAGGGACTGGATACGCAGTATTTT.

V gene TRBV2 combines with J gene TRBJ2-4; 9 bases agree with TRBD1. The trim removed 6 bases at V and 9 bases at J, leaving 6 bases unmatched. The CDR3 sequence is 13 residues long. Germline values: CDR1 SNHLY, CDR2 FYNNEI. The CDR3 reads CASSPGTGTIQYF. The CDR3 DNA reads TGTGCCAGCAGCCCCGGGACAGGGACCATTCAGTACTTC.

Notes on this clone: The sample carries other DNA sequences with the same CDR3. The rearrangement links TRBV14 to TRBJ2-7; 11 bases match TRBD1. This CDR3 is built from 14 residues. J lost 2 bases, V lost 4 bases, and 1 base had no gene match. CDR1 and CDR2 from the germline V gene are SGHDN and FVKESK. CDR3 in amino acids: CASSPGQGAYEQYF. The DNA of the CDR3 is TGTGCCAGCAGCCCGGGACAGGGGGCCTACGAGCAGTACTTC.

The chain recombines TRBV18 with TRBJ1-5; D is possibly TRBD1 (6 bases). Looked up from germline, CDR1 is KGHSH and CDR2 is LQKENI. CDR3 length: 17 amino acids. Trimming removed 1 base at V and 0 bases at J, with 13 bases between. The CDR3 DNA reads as TGTGCCAGCTCACCACTGGGGGGGCAGAATAGCAATCAGCCCCAGCATTTT. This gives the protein CASSPLGGQNSNQPQHF. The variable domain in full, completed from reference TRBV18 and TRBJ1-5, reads NAGVMQNPRHLVRRRGQEARLRCSPMKGHSHVYWYRQLPEEGLKFMVYLQKENIIDESGMPKERFSAEFPKEGPSILRIQQVVRGDSAAYFCASSPLGGQNSNQPQHFGDGTRLSIL.

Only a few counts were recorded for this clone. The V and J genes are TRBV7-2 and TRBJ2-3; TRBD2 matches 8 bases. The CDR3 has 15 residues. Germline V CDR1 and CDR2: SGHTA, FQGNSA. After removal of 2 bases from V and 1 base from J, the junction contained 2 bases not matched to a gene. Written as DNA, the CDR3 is TGTGCCAGCAGCTTACAGACTAGCGGCACAGATACGCAGTATTTT. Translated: CASSLQTSGTDTQYF.

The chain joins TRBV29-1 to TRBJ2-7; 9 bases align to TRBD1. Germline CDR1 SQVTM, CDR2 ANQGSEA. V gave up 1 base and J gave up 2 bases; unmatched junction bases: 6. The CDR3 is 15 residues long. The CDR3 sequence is CSVEGEGQGTYEQYF. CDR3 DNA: TGCAGCGTTGAAGGCGAGGGACAGGGAACCTACGAGCAGTACTTC.

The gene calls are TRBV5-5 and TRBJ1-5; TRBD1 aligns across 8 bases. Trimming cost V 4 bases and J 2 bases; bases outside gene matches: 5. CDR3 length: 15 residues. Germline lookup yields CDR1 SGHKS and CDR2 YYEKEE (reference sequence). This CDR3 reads CASSPTGARNQPQHF. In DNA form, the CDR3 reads TGTGCCAGCAGCCCGACAGGGGCGCGCAATCAGCCCCAGCATTTT.

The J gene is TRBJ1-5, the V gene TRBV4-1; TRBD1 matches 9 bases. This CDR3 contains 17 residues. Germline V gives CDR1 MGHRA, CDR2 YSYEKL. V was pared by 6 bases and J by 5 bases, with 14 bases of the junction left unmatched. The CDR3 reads CASSFKQGATGDQPQHF. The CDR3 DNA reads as TGCGCCAGCAGTTTCAAACAGGGGGCTACTGGGGATCAGCCCCAGCATTTT.

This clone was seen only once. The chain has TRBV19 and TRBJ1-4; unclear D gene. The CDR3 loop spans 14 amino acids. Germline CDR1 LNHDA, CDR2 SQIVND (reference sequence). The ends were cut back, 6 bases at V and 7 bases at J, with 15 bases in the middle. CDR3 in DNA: TGTGCCAGTAGCCAATTAGATCGGGGTGAAAAACTGTTTTTT. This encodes CASSQLDRGEKLFF.

The CDR3 is CASSQLAGTYNEQFF. The CDR3 DNA reads as TGTGCCAGCAGCCAGCTAGCGGGAACCTACAATGAGCAGTTCTTC. The gene calls are TRBV14 and TRBJ2-1; 9 bases match TRBD2. Germline lookup yields CDR1 SGHDN and CDR2 FVKESK. The CDR3 spans 15 residues. The V segment lost 3 bases and the J segment 2 bases; nucleotides outside the gene matches: 2.

CDR3 region: CSVELADYNEQFF. The CDR3 DNA follows: TGCAGCGTTGAACTAGCGGATTACAATGAGCAGTTCTTC. The J gene is TRBJ2-1, the V gene TRBV29-1, with 7 bases identical to TRBD2. The CDR3 contains 13 residues. Germline values: CDR1 SQVTM, CDR2 ANQGSEA. V was clipped by 2 bases and J by 4 bases; unmatched bases: 2.

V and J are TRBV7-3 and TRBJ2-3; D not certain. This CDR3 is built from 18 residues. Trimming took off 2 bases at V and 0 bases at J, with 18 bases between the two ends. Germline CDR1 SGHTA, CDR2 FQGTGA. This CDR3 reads CASSLPPPQLPSTDTQYF. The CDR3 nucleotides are TGTGCCAGCAGCTTACCACCCCCCCAACTACCTAGCACAGATACGCAGTATTTT.

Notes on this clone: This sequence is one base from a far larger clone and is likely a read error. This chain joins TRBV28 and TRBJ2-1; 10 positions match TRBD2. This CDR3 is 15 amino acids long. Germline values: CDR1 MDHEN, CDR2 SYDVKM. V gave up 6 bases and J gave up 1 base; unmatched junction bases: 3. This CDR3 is CASSPGLASYNEQFF. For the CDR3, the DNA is TGTGCCAGCAGCCCGGGACTAGCGTCCTACAATGAGCAGTTCTTC.

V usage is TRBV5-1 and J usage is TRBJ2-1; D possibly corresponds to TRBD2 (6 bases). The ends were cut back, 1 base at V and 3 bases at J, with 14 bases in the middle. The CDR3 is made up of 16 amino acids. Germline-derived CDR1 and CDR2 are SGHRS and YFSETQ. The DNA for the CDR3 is TGCGCCAGCAGCTTGAGCGAGGGAGGAATCTACAATGAGCAGTTCTTC. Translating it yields CASSLSEGGIYNEQFF.

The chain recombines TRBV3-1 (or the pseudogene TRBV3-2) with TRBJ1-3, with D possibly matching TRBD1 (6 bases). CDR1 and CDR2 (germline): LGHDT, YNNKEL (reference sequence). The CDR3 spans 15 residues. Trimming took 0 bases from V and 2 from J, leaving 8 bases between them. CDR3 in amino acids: CASSQDWTAGNTIYF. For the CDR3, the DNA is TGTGCCAGCAGCCAAGACTGGACAGCTGGAAACACCATATATTTT.

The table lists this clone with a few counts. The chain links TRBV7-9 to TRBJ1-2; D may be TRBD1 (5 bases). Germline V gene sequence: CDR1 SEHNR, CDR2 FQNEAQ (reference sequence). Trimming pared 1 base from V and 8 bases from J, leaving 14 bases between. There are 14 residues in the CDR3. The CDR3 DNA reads TGTGCCAGCAGCTTAGAAGTCCAGGGCAGCGGCTACACCTTC. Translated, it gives CASSLEVQGSGYTF.

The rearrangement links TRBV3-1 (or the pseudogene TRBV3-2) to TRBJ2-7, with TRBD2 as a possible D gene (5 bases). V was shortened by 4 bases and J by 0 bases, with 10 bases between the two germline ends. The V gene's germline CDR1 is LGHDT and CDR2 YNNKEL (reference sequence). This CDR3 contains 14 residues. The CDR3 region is CASSPGGNSYEQYF. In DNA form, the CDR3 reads TGTGCCAGCAGCCCCGGAGGCAACTCCTACGAGCAGTACTTC.

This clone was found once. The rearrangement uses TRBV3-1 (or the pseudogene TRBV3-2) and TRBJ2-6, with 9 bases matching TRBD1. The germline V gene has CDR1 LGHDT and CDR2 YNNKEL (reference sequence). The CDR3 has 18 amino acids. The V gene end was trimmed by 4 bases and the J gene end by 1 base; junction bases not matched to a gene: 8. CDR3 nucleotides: TGTGCCAGCAGCCCTCCGGGACAGGGTATGTCTGGGGCCAACGTCCTGACTTTC. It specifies CASSPPGQGMSGANVLTF.

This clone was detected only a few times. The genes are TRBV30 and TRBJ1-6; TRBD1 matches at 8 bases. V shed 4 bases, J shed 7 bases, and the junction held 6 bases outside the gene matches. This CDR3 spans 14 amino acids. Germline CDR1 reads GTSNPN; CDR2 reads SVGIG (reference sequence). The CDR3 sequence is CAWKQGDYNSPLHF. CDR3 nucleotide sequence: TGTGCCTGGAAACAGGGGGACTACAATTCACCCCTCCACTTT.

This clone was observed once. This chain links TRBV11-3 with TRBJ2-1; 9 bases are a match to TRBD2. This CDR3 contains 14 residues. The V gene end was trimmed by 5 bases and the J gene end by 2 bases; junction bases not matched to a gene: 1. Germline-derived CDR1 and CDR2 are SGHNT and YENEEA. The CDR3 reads CASSPSGAYNEQFF. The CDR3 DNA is TGTGCCAGCAGCCCTAGCGGGGCCTACAATGAGCAGTTCTTC.

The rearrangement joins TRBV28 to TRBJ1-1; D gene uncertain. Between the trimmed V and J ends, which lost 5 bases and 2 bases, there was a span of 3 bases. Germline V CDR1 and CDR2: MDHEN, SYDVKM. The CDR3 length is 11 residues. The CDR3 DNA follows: TGTGCCAGCAGTCCAAACACTGAAGCTTTCTTT. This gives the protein CASSPNTEAFF.

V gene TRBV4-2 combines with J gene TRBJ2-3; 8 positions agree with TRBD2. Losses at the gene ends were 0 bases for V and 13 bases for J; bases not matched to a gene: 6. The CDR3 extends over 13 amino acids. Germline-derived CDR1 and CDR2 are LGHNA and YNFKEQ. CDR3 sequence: CASSQDSGTREYF. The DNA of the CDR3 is TGTGCCAGCAGCCAAGATTCCGGGACTAGAGAGTATTTT.

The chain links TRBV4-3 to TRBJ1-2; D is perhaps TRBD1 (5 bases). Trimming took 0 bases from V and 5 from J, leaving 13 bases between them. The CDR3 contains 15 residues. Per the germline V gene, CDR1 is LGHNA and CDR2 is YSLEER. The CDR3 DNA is TGCGCCAGCAGCCAAGATGCCAGGGATCGGTATGGCTACACCTTC. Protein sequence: CASSQDARDRYGYTF.

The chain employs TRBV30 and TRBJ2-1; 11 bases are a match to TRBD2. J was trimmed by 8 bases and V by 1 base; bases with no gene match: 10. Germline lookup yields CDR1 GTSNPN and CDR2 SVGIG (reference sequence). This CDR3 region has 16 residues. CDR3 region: CAWSDETSGNWDEQFF. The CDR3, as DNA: TGTGCCTGGAGTGACGAGACTAGCGGGAATTGGGATGAGCAGTTCTTC.

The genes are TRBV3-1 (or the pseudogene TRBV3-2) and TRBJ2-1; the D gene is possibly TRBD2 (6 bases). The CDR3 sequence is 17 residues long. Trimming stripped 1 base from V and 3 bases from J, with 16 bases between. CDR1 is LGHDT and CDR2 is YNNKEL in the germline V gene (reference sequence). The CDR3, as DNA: TGTGCCAGCAGCCAAGGACTCCTATCGGAGGGCTACAATGAGCAGTTCTTC. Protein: CASSQGLLSEGYNEQFF.